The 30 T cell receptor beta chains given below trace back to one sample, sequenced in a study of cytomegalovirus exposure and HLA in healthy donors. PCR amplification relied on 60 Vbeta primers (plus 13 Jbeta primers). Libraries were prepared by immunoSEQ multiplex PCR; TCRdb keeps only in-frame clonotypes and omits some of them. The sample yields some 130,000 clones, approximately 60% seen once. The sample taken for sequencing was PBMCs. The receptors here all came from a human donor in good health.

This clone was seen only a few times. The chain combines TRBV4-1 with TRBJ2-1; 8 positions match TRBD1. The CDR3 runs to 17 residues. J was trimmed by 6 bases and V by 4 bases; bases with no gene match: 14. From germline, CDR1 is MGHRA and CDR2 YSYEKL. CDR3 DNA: TGCGCCAGCAGCCGGGCCAGGGGGCTAGAAATAGGCAATGAGCAGTTCTTC. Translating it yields CASSRARGLEIGNEQFF.

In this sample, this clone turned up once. The CDR3 nucleotides read TGTGCCAGCCGTCTAGCGGGAGTCTACGAGCAGTACTTC. Its translation is CASRLAGVYEQYF. The V call is TRBV27, the J call TRBJ2-7; 10 bases match TRBD2. The germline V gene encodes CDR1 MNHEY and CDR2 SMNVEV (reference sequence). This CDR3 comprises 13 residues. The junction had 4 bases not matched to a gene; V was cut back by 8 bases and J by 3 bases.

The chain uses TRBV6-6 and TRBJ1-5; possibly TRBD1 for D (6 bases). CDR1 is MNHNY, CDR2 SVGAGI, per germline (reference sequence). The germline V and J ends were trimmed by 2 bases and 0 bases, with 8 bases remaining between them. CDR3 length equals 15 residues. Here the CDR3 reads CASSYEGDSNQPQHF. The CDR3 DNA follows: TGTGCCAGCAGTTACGAGGGGGATAGCAATCAGCCCCAGCATTTT.

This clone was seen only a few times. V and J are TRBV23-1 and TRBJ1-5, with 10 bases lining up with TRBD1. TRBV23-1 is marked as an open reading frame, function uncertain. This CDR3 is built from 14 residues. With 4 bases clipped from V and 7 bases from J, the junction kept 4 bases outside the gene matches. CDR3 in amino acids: CASSLDRGRQPQHF. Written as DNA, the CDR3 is TGCGCCAGCAGTCTAGACAGGGGGCGGCAGCCCCAGCATTTT.

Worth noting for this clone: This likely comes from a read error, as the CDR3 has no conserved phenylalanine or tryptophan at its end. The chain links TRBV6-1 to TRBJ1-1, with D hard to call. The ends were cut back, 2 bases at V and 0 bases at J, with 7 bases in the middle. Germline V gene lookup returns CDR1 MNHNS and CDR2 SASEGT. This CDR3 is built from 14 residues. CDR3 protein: CASSESRLNTEAFL. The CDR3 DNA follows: TGTGCCAGCAGTGAATCCAGGTTGAACACTGAAGCTTTCCTT.

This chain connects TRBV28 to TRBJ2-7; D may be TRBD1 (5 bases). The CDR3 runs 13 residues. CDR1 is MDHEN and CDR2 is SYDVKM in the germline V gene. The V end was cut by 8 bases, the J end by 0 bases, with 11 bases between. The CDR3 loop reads CASGEDNSYEQYF. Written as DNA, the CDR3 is TGTGCCAGCGGAGAGGACAACTCCTACGAGCAGTACTTC.

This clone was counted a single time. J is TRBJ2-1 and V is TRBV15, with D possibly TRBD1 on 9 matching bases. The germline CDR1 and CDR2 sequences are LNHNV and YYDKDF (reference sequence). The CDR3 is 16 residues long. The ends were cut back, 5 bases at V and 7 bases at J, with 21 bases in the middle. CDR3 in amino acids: CATSVDRGGLENEQFF. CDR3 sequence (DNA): TGTGCCACCAGCGTCGACAGGGGGGGACTAGAGAATGAGCAGTTCTTC.

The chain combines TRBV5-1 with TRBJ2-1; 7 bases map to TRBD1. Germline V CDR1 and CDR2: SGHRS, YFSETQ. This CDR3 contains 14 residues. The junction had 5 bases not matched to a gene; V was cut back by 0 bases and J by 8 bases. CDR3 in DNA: TGCGCCAGCAGCTTGGGACAGGGTGGCGATGAGCAGTTCTTC. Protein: CASSLGQGGDEQFF.

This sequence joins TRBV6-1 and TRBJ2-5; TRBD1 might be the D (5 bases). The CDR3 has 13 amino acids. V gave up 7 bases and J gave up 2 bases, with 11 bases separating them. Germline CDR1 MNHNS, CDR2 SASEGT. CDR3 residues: CASIEGVQETQYF. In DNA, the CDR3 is TGTGCCAGCATAGAAGGGGTTCAAGAGACCCAGTACTTC.

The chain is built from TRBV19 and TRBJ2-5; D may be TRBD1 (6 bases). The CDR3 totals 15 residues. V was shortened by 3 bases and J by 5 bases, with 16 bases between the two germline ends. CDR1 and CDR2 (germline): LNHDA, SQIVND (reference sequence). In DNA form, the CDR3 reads TGTGCCAGTAGTATCGTTGTCGGACAGTTGGAGACCCAGTACTTC. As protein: CASSIVVGQLETQYF.

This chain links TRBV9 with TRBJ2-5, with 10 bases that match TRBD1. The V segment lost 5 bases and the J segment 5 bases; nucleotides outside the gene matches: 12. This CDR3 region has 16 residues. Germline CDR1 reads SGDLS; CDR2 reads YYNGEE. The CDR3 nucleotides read TGTGCCAGCAGTGACCCGGGACAGGGGCGGTTTGAGACCCAGTACTTC. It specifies CASSDPGQGRFETQYF. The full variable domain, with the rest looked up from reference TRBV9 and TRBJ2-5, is DSGVTQTPKHLITATGQRVTLRCSPRSGDLSVYWYQQSLDQGLQFLIQYYNGEERAKGNILERFSAQQFPDLHSELNLSSLELGDSALYFCASSDPGQGRFETQYFGPGTRLLVL.

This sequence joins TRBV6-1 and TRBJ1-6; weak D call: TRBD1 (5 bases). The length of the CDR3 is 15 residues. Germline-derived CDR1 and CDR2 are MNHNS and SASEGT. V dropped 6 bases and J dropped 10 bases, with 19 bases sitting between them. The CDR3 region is CASRGLQVAGSPLHF. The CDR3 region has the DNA TGTGCCAGCAGGGGACTTCAGGTGGCGGGGTCACCCCTCCACTTT.

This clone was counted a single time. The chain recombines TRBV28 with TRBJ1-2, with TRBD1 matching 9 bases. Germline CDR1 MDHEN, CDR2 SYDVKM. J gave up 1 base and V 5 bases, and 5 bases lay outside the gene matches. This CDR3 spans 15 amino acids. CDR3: CASSPTGGVNYGYTF. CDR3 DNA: TGTGCCAGCAGTCCGACAGGGGGAGTTAACTATGGCTACACCTTC.

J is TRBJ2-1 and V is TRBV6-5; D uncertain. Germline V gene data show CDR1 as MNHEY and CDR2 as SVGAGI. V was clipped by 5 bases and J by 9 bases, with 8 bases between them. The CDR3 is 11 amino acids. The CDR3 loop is CASSRDTEQFF. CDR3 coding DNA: TGTGCCAGCAGTCGCGATACTGAGCAGTTCTTC.

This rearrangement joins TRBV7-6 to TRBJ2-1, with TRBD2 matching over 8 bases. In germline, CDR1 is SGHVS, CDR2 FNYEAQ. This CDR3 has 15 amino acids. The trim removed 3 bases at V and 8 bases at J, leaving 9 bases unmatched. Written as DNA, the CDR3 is TGTGCCAGCAGCTTGACGGGAGGGCCGGAGTATGAGCAGTTCTTC. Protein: CASSLTGGPEYEQFF.

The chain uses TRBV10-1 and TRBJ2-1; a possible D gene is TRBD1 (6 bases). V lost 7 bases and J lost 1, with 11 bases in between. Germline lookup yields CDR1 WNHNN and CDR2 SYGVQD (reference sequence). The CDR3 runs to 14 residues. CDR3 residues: CASNRDKSYNEQFF. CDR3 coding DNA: TGCGCCAGCAATAGGGACAAATCCTACAATGAGCAGTTCTTC.

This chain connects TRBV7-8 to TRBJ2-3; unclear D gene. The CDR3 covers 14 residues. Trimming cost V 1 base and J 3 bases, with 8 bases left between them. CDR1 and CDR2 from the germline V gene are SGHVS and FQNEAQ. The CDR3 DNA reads TGTGCCAGCAGCTTAGTGCAGATTACAGATACGCAGTATTTT. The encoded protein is CASSLVQITDTQYF.

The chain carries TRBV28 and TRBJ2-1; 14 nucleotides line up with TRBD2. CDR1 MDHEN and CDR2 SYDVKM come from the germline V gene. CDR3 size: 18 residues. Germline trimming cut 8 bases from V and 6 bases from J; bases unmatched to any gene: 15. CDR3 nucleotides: TGTGCCAGCCCTCCTAGGGGACTAGCGGGAGTTTGGCCCAATGAGCAGTTCTTC. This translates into CASPPRGLAGVWPNEQFF.

CDR3: CASSQEGGFAVNEQFF. Here the CDR3 DNA reads TGTGCCAGCAGCCAAGAGGGGGGATTTGCGGTCAATGAGCAGTTCTTC. The V gene is TRBV4-2, the J gene TRBJ2-1; D possibly corresponds to TRBD2 (6 bases). The CDR3 has 16 residues. In germline, CDR1 is LGHNA, CDR2 YNFKEQ. Trimming left V 0 bases short and J 6 bases short, with 15 bases between.

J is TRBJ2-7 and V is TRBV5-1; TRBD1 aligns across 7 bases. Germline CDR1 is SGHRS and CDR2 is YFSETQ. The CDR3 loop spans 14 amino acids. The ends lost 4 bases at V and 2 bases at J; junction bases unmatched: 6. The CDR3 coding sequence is TGCGCCAGCAGCCCCGGGACAGAGCCCTACGAGCAGTACTTC. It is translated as CASSPGTEPYEQYF.

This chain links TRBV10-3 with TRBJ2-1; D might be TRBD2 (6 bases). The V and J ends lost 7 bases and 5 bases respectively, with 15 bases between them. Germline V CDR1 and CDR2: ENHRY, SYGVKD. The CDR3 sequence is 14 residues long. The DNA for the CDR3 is TGTGCCATCACCGAGGGCGGGACGCACAATGAGCAGTTCTTC. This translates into CAITEGGTHNEQFF.

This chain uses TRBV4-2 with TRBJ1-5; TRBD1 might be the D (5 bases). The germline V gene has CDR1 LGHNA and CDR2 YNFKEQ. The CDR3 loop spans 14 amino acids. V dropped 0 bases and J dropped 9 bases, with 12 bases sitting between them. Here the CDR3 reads CASSQELRQRPQHF. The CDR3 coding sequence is TGTGCCAGCAGCCAAGAGCTCAGACAGAGGCCCCAGCATTTT.

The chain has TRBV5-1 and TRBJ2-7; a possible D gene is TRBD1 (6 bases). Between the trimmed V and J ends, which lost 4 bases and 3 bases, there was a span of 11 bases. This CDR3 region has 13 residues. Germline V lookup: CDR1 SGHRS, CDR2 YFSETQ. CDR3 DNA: TGCGCCAGCAGCAAGGGACAAGACTACGAGCAGTACTTC. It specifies CASSKGQDYEQYF.

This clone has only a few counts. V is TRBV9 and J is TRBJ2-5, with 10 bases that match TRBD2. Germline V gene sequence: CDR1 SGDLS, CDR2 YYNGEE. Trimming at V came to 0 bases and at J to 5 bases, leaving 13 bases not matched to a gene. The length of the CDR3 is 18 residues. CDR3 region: CASSVGGTSVVLSETQYF. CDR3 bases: TGTGCCAGCAGCGTAGGAGGGACTAGCGTGGTCCTCTCGGAGACCCAGTACTTC.

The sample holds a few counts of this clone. For the CDR3, the DNA is TGCGCCAGCAGCTTTACAGGGGAGACCTACGAGCAGTACTTC. As protein: CASSFTGETYEQYF. J is TRBJ2-7 and V is TRBV5-1; 7 bases agree with TRBD1. Germline values: CDR1 SGHRS, CDR2 YFSETQ. The CDR3 spans 14 residues. V lost 2 bases, J lost 2 bases, and 4 bases stayed unmatched.

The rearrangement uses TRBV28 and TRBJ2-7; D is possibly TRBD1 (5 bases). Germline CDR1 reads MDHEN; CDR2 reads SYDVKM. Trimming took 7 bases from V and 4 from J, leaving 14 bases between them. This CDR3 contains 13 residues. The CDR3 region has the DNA TGTGCCAGCAATCTCCCTGGGGCGTACGAGCAGTACTTC. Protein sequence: CASNLPGAYEQYF.

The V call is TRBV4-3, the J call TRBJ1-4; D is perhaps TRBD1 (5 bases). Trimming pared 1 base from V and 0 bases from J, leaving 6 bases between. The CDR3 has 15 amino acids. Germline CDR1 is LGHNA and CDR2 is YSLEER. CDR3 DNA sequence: TGCGCCAGCAGCCAAGCGGGGGCAACTAATGAAAAACTGTTTTTT. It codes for CASSQAGATNEKLFF.

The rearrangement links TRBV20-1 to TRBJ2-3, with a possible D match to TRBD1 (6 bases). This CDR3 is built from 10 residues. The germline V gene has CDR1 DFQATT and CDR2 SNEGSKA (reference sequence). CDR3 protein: CSAGEDTQYF. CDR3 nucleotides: TGCAGCGCAGGGGAAGATACGCAGTATTTT.

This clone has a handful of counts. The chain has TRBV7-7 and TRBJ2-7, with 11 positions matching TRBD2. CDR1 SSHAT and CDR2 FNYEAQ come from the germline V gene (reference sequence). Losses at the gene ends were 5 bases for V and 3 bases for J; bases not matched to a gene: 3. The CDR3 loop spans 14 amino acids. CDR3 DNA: TGTGCCAGCAGCGTCGGACTAGCGGGCTACGAGCAGTACTTC. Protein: CASSVGLAGYEQYF.

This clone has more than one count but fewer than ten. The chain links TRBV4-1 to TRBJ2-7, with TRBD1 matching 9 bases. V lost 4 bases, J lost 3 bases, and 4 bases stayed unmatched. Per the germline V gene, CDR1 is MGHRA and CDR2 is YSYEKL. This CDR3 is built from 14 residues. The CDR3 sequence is CASSRPGQGYEQYF. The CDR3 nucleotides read TGCGCCAGCAGCCGACCGGGACAGGGCTACGAGCAGTACTTC.